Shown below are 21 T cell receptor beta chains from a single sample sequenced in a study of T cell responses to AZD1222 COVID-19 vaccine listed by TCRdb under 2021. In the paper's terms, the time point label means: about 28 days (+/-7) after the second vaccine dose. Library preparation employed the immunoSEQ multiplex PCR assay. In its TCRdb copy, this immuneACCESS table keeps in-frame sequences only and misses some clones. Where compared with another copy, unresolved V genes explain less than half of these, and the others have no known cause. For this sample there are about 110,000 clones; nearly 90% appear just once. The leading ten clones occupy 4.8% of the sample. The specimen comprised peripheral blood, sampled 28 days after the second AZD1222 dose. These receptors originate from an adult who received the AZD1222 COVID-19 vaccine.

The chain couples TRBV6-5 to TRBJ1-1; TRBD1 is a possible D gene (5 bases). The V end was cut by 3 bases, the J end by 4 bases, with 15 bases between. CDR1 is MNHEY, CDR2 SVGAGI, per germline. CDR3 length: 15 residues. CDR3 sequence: CASSYGDRPSTEAFF. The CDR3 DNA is TGTGCCAGCAGTTATGGAGACAGACCGAGCACTGAAGCTTTCTTT.

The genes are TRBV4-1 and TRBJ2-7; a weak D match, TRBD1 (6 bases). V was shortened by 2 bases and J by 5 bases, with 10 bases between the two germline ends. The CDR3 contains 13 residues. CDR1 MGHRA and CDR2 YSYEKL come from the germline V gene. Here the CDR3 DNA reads TGCGCCAGCAGCCAAACACAGGGAAACGAGCAGTACTTC. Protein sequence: CASSQTQGNEQYF.

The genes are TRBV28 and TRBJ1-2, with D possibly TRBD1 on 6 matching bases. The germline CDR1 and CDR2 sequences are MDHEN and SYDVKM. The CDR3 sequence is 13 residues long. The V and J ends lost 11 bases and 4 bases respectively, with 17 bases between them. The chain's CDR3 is CAVGLQGPYGYTF. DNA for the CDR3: TGTGCCGTAGGTCTACAGGGACCCTATGGCTACACCTTC.

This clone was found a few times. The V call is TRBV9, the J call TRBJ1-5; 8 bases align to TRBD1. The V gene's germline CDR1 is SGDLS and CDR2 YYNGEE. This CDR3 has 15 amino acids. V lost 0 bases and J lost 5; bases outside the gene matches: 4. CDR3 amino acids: CASSVGQGAYQPQHF. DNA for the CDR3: TGTGCCAGCAGCGTAGGTCAGGGGGCCTATCAGCCCCAGCATTTT.

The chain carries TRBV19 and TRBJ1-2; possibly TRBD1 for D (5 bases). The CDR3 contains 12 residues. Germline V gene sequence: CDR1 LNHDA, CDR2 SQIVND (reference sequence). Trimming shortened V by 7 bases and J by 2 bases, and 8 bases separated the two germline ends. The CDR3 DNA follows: TGTGCCAGTAAGAGACAGAACTATGGCTACACCTTC. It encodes CASKRQNYGYTF.

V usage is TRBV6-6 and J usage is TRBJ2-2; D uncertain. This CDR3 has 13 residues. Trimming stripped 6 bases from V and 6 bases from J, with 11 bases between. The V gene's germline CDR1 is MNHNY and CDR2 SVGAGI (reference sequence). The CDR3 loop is CASSQTSAGELFF. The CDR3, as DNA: TGTGCCAGCAGCCAGACGTCGGCCGGGGAGCTGTTTTTT.

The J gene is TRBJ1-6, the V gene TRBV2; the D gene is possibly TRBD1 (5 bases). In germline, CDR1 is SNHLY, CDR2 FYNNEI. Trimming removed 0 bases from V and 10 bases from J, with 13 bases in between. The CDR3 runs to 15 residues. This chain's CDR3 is CASSEALGVGSPLHF. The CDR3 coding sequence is TGTGCCAGCAGTGAAGCGCTGGGGGTTGGGTCACCCCTCCACTTT.

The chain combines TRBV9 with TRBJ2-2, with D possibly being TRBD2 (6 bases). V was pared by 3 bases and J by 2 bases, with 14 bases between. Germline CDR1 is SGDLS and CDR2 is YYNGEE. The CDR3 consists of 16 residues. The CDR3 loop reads CASSDPGLTNTGELFF. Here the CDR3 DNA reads TGTGCCAGCAGCGACCCGGGACTCACCAACACCGGGGAGCTGTTTTTT.

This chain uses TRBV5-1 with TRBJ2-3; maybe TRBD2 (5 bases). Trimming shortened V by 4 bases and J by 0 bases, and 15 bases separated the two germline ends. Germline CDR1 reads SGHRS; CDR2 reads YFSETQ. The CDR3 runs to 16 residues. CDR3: CASSRSGLLSTDTQYF. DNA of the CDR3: TGCGCCAGCAGCAGATCGGGGTTACTTAGCACAGATACGCAGTATTTT. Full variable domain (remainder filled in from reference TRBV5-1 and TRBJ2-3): KAGVTQTPRYLIKTRGQQVTLSCSPISGHRSVSWYQQTPGQGLQFLFEYFSETQRNKGNFPGRFSGRQFSNSRSEMNVSTLELGDSALYLCASSRSGLLSTDTQYFGPGTRLTVL.

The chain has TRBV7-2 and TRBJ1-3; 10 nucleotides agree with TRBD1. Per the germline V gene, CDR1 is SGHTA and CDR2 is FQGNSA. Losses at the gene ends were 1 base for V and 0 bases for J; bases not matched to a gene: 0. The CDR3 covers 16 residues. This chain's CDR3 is CASSLGQGASGNTIYF. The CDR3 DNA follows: TGTGCCAGCAGCTTAGGACAGGGGGCCTCTGGAAACACCATATATTTT.

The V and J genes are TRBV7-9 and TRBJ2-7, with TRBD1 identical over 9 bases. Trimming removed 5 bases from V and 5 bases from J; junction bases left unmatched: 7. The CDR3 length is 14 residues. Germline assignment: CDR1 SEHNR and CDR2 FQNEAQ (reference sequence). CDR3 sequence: CASSLPGQGHEQYF. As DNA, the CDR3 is TGTGCCAGCAGCCTACCGGGACAGGGCCACGAGCAGTACTTC.

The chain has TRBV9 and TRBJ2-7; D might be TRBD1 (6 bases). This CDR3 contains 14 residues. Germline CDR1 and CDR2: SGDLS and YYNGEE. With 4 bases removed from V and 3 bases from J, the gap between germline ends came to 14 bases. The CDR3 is CASSPQGLRYEQYF. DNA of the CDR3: TGTGCCAGCAGCCCACAGGGTCTGCGCTACGAGCAGTACTTC.

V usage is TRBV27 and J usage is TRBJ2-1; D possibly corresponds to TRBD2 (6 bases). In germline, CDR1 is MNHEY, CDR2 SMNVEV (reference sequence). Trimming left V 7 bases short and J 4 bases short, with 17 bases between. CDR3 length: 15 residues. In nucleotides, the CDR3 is TGTGCCAGCAACCTAGGAGGGGCGTCGTACAATGAGCAGTTCTTC. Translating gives CASNLGGASYNEQFF.

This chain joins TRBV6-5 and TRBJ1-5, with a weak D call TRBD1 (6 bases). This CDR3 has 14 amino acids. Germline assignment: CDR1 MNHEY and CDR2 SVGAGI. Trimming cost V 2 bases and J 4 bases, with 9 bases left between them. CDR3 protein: CASSYTGQNQPQHF. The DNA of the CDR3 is TGTGCCAGCAGTTACACGGGACAAAATCAGCCCCAGCATTTT.

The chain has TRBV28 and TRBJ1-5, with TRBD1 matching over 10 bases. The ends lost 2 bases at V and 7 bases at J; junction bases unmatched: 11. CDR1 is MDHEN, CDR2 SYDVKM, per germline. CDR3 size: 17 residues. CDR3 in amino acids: CASSLRGTGDSRQPQHF. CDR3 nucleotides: TGTGCCAGCAGTTTACGAGGGACAGGGGATTCCAGGCAGCCCCAGCATTTT.

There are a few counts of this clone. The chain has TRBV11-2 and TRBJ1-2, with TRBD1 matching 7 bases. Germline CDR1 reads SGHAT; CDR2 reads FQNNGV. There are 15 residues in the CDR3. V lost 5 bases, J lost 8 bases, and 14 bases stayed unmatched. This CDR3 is CASSTRLTGRGGYTF. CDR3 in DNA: TGTGCCAGCAGCACACGATTGACAGGGAGGGGCGGCTACACCTTC.

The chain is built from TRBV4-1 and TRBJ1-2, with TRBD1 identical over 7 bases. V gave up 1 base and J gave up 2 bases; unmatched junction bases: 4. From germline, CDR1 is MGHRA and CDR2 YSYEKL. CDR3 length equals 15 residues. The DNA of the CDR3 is TGCGCCAGCAGCCAAGCAGGGGGTAAGAACTATGGCTACACCTTC. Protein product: CASSQAGGKNYGYTF.

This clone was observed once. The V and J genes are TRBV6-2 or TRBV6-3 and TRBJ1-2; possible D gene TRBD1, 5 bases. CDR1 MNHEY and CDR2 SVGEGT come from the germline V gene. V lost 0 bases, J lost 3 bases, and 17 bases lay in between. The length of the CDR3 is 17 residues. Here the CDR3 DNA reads TGTGCCAGCAGTTACTCCCCCCAGACAGCGGAGGACTATGGCTACACCTTC. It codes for CASSYSPQTAEDYGYTF.

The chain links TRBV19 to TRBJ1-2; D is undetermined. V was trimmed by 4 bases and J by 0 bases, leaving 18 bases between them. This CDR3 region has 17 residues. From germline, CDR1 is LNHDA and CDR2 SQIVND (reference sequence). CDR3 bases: TGTGCCAGTAGTACCCATGTATCTGGCAGGTCTAACTATGGCTACACCTTC. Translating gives CASSTHVSGRSNYGYTF.

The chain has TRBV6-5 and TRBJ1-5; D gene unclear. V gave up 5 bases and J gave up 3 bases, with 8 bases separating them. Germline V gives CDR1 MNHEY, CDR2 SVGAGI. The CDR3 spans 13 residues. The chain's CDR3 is CASSTQTNQPQHF. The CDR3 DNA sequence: TGTGCCAGCAGTACCCAAACCAATCAGCCCCAGCATTTT.

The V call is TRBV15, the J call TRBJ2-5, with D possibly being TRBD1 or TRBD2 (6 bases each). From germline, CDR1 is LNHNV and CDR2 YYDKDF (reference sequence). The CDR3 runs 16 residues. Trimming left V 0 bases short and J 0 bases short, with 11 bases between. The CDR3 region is CATSREGGQHQETQYF. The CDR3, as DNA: TGTGCCACCAGCAGAGAGGGGGGCCAGCACCAAGAGACCCAGTACTTC.